These 17 T cell receptor beta chains were all obtained from the same sample, sequenced in a study of cytomegalovirus exposure and HLA in healthy donors. The PCR was carried out with 60 Vbeta primers and 13 Jbeta primers. Data came from immunoSEQ multiplex PCR; TCRdb stores just in-frame clones and leaves some out. The sample lists about 130,000 clones, 76% occurring once. Source material: PBMCs. The receptors here all came from a man aged 40-49 years in good health and CMV-seronegative.

This chain connects TRBV7-9 to TRBJ2-1, with TRBD2 matching over 10 bases. V gave up 3 bases and J gave up 4 bases; unmatched junction bases: 3. Germline values: CDR1 SEHNR, CDR2 FQNEAQ (reference sequence). This CDR3 is 15 amino acids long. CDR3 loop: CASSFPAGGYNEQFF. The CDR3 DNA follows: TGTGCCAGCAGCTTCCCAGCGGGGGGGTACAATGAGCAGTTCTTC.

The chain joins TRBV15 to TRBJ2-3, with D possibly matching TRBD1 (7 bases). Deletions cut 5 bases from V and 3 bases from J, with 15 bases between. CDR1 and CDR2 (germline): LNHNV, YYDKDF (reference sequence). This CDR3 region has 15 residues. The DNA for the CDR3 is TGTGCCACCAGCCCCGGGGGACAGCAAACAGATACGCAGTATTTT. It is translated as CATSPGGQQTDTQYF.

The rearrangement links TRBV7-2 to TRBJ1-5, with unresolved D. The CDR3 is 14 residues long. The germline V and J ends were trimmed by 5 bases and 7 bases, with 15 bases remaining between them. Germline V gene data show CDR1 as SGHTA and CDR2 as FQGNSA. CDR3 DNA: TGTGCCAGCAGCAACGACCGGAGTCTGCAGCCCCAGCATTTT. Translating gives CASSNDRSLQPQHF.

CDR3 residues: CASSRDSANYGYTF. The CDR3 DNA sequence: TGCGCCAGCAGCCGGGATTCCGCTAACTATGGCTACACCTTC. The chain employs TRBV5-1 and TRBJ1-2; no clear D gene. This CDR3 contains 14 residues. The V end lost 4 bases, the J end lost 0 bases, and 10 bases lay between the germline ends. Per the germline V gene, CDR1 is SGHRS and CDR2 is YFSETQ.

The chain is built from TRBV5-1 and TRBJ1-1; maybe TRBD1 (6 bases). CDR1 and CDR2 from the germline V gene are SGHRS and YFSETQ. V gave up 5 bases and J gave up 4 bases, with 15 bases separating them. The CDR3 contains 14 residues. Here the CDR3 reads CASRLLQGSTEAFF. Here the CDR3 DNA reads TGCGCCAGCAGGTTGCTGCAGGGGTCCACTGAAGCTTTCTTT.

The chain couples TRBV7-9 to TRBJ1-1, with D perhaps matching TRBD1 (5 bases). The CDR3 is 15 amino acids. V lost 2 bases and J 3 bases, leaving 13 bases between the germline ends. The germline V gene has CDR1 SEHNR and CDR2 FQNEAQ (reference sequence). CDR3 coding DNA: TGTGCCAGCAGCTTACAATCGGGGGGGGACACTGAAGCTTTCTTT. Amino acid sequence: CASSLQSGGDTEAFF.

The genes are TRBV11-3 and TRBJ2-2; tentatively, D is TRBD1 (5 bases). The CDR3 loop spans 15 amino acids. Per the germline V gene, CDR1 is SGHNT and CDR2 is YENEEA. V gave up 2 bases and J gave up 3 bases, with 10 bases separating them. The CDR3 DNA reads TGTGCCAGCAGCTTAAAGAGACAGCACACCGGGGAGCTGTTTTTT. Encoded protein: CASSLKRQHTGELFF.

This chain links TRBV19 with TRBJ1-1; 9 bases align to TRBD1. Germline CDR1 is LNHDA and CDR2 is SQIVND (reference sequence). Germline trimming cut 6 bases from V and 0 bases from J; bases unmatched to any gene: 11. This CDR3 spans 17 amino acids. The CDR3 DNA reads TGTGCCAGTAGAGGGGCAGGAGACAGGGGGGTGAACACTGAAGCTTTCTTT. Protein: CASRGAGDRGVNTEAFF.

The chain uses TRBV5-1 and TRBJ2-3, with TRBD1 identical over 7 bases. The CDR3 runs 13 residues. CDR1 and CDR2 (germline): SGHRS, YFSETQ. Trimming took 4 bases from V and 4 from J; bases not matched to a gene: 3. The CDR3 here is CASSHDRADTQYF. Here the CDR3 DNA reads TGCGCCAGCAGCCATGACAGGGCAGATACGCAGTATTTT.

The V gene is TRBV7-3, the J gene TRBJ2-7; TRBD2 agrees at 9 bases. The trim removed 5 bases at V and 6 bases at J, leaving 11 bases unmatched. Per germline, CDR1 SGHTA and CDR2 FQGTGA. CDR3 size: 15 residues. This CDR3 reads CASSPLPGTSTEQYF. The CDR3 DNA reads TGTGCCAGCAGCCCTTTACCAGGGACTAGCACCGAGCAGTACTTC.

The chain links TRBV9 to TRBJ2-2; 8 bases fit TRBD2. This CDR3 region has 16 residues. Germline CDR1 reads SGDLS; CDR2 reads YYNGEE. V lost 6 bases to trimming and J lost 1 base; unmatched junction nucleotides: 8. CDR3 in DNA: TGTGCCAGCACCCCTTTAGCGGGATTGAACACCGGGGAGCTGTTTTTT. Protein sequence: CASTPLAGLNTGELFF.

The genes are TRBV7-6 and TRBJ2-5, with a possible D match to TRBD1 (5 bases). Trimming removed 2 bases from V and 5 bases from J, with 18 bases in between. There are 16 residues in the CDR3. The germline CDR1 and CDR2 sequences are SGHVS and FNYEAQ. CDR3 sequence: CASSLLGQGGGETQYF. The CDR3 nucleotides are TGTGCCAGCAGCTTACTGGGGCAGGGCGGTGGCGAGACCCAGTACTTC.

The gene calls are TRBV7-9 and TRBJ1-2; D uncertain. V was shortened by 1 base and J by 6 bases, with 9 bases between the two germline ends. The CDR3 is 13 amino acids. Germline loops: CDR1 SEHNR, CDR2 FQNEAQ (reference sequence). DNA for the CDR3: TGTGCCAGCAGCTTAGTGTCGGAGAATGGCTACACCTTC. It yields the protein CASSLVSENGYTF.

This clone was recorded a few times. The chain uses TRBV7-2 and TRBJ1-5; 9 bases are a match to TRBD1. The germline V gene has CDR1 SGHTA and CDR2 FQGNSA. The CDR3 loop spans 16 amino acids. Trimming removed 5 bases from V and 1 base from J; junction bases left unmatched: 6. CDR3 in amino acids: CASSGLGTGSNQPQHF. The DNA for the CDR3 is TGTGCCAGCAGCGGCCTCGGGACAGGGAGCAATCAGCCCCAGCATTTT.

The J gene is TRBJ2-2, the V gene TRBV7-9; D uncertain. Germline V gene lookup returns CDR1 SEHNR and CDR2 FQNEAQ (reference sequence). Trimming shortened V by 5 bases and J by 4 bases, and 14 bases separated the two germline ends. CDR3 size: 15 residues. The chain's CDR3 is CASSAPQTRTGELFF. CDR3 DNA: TGTGCCAGCAGCGCCCCGCAGACTCGCACCGGGGAGCTGTTTTTT. Full variable domain (remainder filled in from reference TRBV7-9 and TRBJ2-2): DTGVSQNPRHKITKRGQNVTFRCDPISEHNRLYWYRQTLGQGPEFLTYFQNEAQLEKSRLLSDRFSAERPKGSFSTLEIQRTEQGDSAMYLCASSAPQTRTGELFFGEGSRLTVL.

This clone turned up a few times. The chain carries TRBV11-3 and TRBJ2-3; TRBD2 aligns across 10 bases. Germline CDR1 is SGHNT and CDR2 is YENEEA. Trimming at V came to 3 bases and at J to 4 bases, leaving 10 bases not matched to a gene. The CDR3 loop spans 17 amino acids. In DNA form, the CDR3 reads TGTGCCAGCAGCTTTTTACCAGCGGGAGGGGTCCCAGATACGCAGTATTTT. Translating it yields CASSFLPAGGVPDTQYF.

CDR3 sequence: CASSPQGAGTEAFF. CDR3 coding DNA: TGTGCCAGCAGCCCGCAGGGGGCGGGCACTGAAGCTTTCTTT. The chain employs TRBV7-6 and TRBJ1-1; the match to TRBD1 covers 8 bases. The CDR3 covers 14 residues. The germline CDR1 and CDR2 sequences are SGHVS and FNYEAQ. The V segment lost 5 bases and the J segment 4 bases; nucleotides outside the gene matches: 6.